This TCR beta chain was retrieved from a study of T-cell reconstitution after alpha-beta-depleted transplantation in children. The library targeted TCRbeta and was prepared with unique molecular identifiers. One entry per CDR3 protein results from TCRdb running MiXCR on the PCR reads. This table has over 100,000 distinct CDR3 sequences, approximately 10% appearing once. There are many counts of this clonotype. Its antigen is undetermined. The study's findings and limits: Several hundred rapidly expanded clones from non-depleted graft cells reportedly supplied alpha-beta T cells about two months post-transplant. Some patients' high day-60 TCRbeta diversity was traced to surviving recipient T cells and thymic progenitors. After one year, T-cell counts and TCRbeta diversity mostly came from new T cells.

This receptor was taken from a boy between 2 and 10 years old with acute lymphoblastic leukemia, due to receive a stem cell transplant. This specimen consisted of PBMCs, obtained before TCRalphabeta/CD19-depleted stem cell transplant.

Written as DNA, the CDR3 is TGCGCCAGCAGCTTACTAGCGGGAGAAGCGGGTGAGCAGTTCTTC. Residues: CASSLLAGEAGEQFF. The rearrangement links TRBV5-1 to TRBJ2-1, with TRBD2 matching over 11 bases. The germline CDR1 and CDR2 sequences are SGHRS and YFSETQ. Trimming at V came to 2 bases and at J to 9 bases, leaving 7 bases not matched to a gene. The CDR3 is 15 residues long.